These 3 T cell receptor beta chains share one sample of origin, sequenced in a study of blood T cell repertoires in COVID-19. Only in-frame clones appear in the TCRdb table, and some are missing; sequencing was by immunoSEQ multiplex PCR. The sample holds 350,000 or so clones, 70% to 90% seen once. Sequencing input: PBMCs or T cells enriched from blood (not recorded which). The receptors were sampled from a woman aged 40 to 49 with acute COVID-19.

The chain recombines TRBV6-2 or TRBV6-3 with TRBJ1-5; 10 positions agree with TRBD1. The CDR3 is 14 amino acids. Trimming took 4 bases from V and 6 from J; bases not matched to a gene: 3. Germline V gene data show CDR1 as MNHEY and CDR2 as SVGEGT. The CDR3 DNA reads as TGTGCCAGCAGTTTGGGACAGGGGCCTCAGCCCCAGCATTTT. Its protein is CASSLGQGPQPQHF.

This chain uses TRBV4-3 with TRBJ2-7; the D is unclear. The germline CDR1 and CDR2 sequences are LGHNA and YSLEER. This CDR3 comprises 13 residues. The V and J ends lost 0 bases and 6 bases respectively, with 9 bases between them. CDR3 DNA sequence: TGCGCCAGCAGCCAAGACCCTAGAGGCGAGCAGTACTTC. Its protein is CASSQDPRGEQYF.

There are a few counts of this clone. The chain uses TRBV6-2 or TRBV6-3 and TRBJ2-1; TRBD2 matches at 10 bases. The CDR3 length is 15 residues. Germline lookup yields CDR1 MNHEY and CDR2 SVGEGT. Trimming took 0 bases from V and 8 from J; bases not matched to a gene: 4. This chain's CDR3 is CASSYSLAGVHEQFF. CDR3 sequence (DNA): TGTGCCAGCAGTTACTCGCTAGCGGGAGTGCATGAGCAGTTCTTC.